Presented here are 2 T cell receptor beta chains from one specimen sequenced in a study of shared clonotypes between healthy human individuals. Clones were sequenced by immunoSEQ multiplex PCR, and TCRdb holds only the in-frame ones, with some missing. The sample records approximately 1.4 million clones, about 98% being singletons. The sequenced sample consisted of naive CD4+ T cells sorted from blood. Subset specified: CD45RA+ positively selected. Receptor source: a man between 25 and 39 years old in good health.

This clone came up once. The CDR3 sequence: CASSGVNAEAFF. CDR3 coding DNA: TGTGCCAGCAGCGGGGTTAATGCTGAAGCTTTCTTT. The chain recombines TRBV25-1 with TRBJ1-1; unclear D gene. Trimming pared 6 bases from V and 6 bases from J, leaving 11 bases between. Germline V CDR1 and CDR2: MGHDK, SYGVNS. This CDR3 region has 12 residues.

V and J are TRBV28 and TRBJ2-3, with 9 bases lining up with TRBD2. Trimming took 3 bases from V and 0 from J; bases not matched to a gene: 19. This CDR3 region has 21 residues. Germline CDR1 and CDR2: MDHEN and SYDVKM. The CDR3 is CASSFISGSTPAGWSTDTQYF. The CDR3 DNA is TGTGCCAGCAGTTTCATTAGCGGGAGTACCCCCGCAGGCTGGAGCACAGATACGCAGTATTTT.